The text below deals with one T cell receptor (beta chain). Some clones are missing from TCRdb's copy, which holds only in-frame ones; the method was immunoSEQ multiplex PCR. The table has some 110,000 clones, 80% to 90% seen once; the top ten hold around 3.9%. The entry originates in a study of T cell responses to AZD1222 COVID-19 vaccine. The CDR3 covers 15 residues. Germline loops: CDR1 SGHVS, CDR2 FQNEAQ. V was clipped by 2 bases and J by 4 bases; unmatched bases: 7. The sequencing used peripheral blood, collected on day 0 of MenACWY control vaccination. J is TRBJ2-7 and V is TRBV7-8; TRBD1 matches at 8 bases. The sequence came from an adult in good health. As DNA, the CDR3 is TGTGCCAGCAGCTTAAAGGACAGGGCCACGTACGAGCAGTACTTC. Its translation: CASSLKDRATYEQYF.